A single sample gave rise to the 20 T cell receptor beta chains below, sequenced in a study of T cells in localized non-small cell lung cancer. Assay used: immunoSEQ multiplex PCR; TCRdb lists only in-frame clones, some missing. The sample lists approximately 10,000 clones, nearly 90% seen once, with 2% to 2.5% in the top ten. The source was peripheral blood, collected before any cancer treatment. These receptors came from a female donor aged 60 or older with stage II squamous cell lung carcinoma.

Points on this clone: One junction end disagrees with the germline gene, perhaps due to a read error. This sequence joins TRBV5-1 and TRBJ1-1, with no clear D. The CDR3 consists of 13 residues. The germline CDR1 and CDR2 sequences are SGHRS and YFSETQ. CDR3 loop: CASSLRGNSEAFF. The CDR3, as DNA: TGCGCCAGCAGCTTAAGAGGGAACAGTGAAGCTTTCTTT.

J is TRBJ1-6 and V is TRBV6-5; D is undetermined. CDR3 length equals 15 residues. Trimming cost V 7 bases and J 9 bases, with 19 bases left between them. The germline V gene has CDR1 MNHEY and CDR2 SVGAGI. The CDR3 reads CASTDSVPHGSPLHF. CDR3 sequence (DNA): TGTGCCAGCACCGACTCAGTCCCACACGGTTCACCCCTCCACTTT.

V and J are TRBV2 and TRBJ2-3; 11 bases align to TRBD2. The CDR3 is 17 amino acids. V lost 5 bases to trimming and J lost 3 bases; unmatched junction nucleotides: 10. In germline, CDR1 is SNHLY, CDR2 FYNNEI. Here the CDR3 reads CASSPHQGLAATDTQYF. Written as DNA, the CDR3 is TGTGCCAGCAGTCCCCATCAGGGACTAGCGGCTACAGATACGCAGTATTTT.

The rearrangement joins TRBV29-1 to TRBJ1-1; D is uncertain. The length of the CDR3 is 13 residues. Germline-derived CDR1 and CDR2 are SQVTM and ANQGSEA. Deletions cut 2 bases from V and 1 base from J, with 8 bases between. The CDR3 DNA reads as TGCAGCGTTGAACGAGTTGAGAACACTGAAGCTTTCTTT. This encodes CSVERVENTEAFF.

Here the CDR3 DNA reads TGTGCCAGCAGGGTCGTGGCCTCTGGAAACACCATATATTTT. Its protein product is CASRVVASGNTIYF. This chain connects TRBV6-5 to TRBJ1-3; D gene ambiguous. Trimming cost V 6 bases and J 0 bases, with 9 bases left between them. CDR1 MNHEY and CDR2 SVGAGI come from the germline V gene. The CDR3 is 14 amino acids.

The chain uses TRBV13 and TRBJ2-5; D remains unclear. The CDR3 consists of 16 residues. The V and J ends lost 0 bases and 5 bases respectively, with 16 bases between them. The germline gives CDR1 PRHDT, CDR2 FYEKMQ (reference sequence). CDR3 bases: TGTGCCAGCAGCTTAGGCCTGCCAGGCCATAGGGAGACCCAGTACTTC. Amino acids: CASSLGLPGHRETQYF.

The chain uses TRBV4-1 and TRBJ2-1; TRBD2 is a possible D gene (5 bases). Germline loops: CDR1 MGHRA, CDR2 YSYEKL. CDR3 length equals 16 residues. Deletions cut 0 bases from V and 0 bases from J, with 9 bases between. The CDR3 reads CASSQDKAASYNEQFF. The DNA for the CDR3 is TGCGCCAGCAGCCAAGATAAAGCGGCCTCCTACAATGAGCAGTTCTTC.

This clone has a single count. V is TRBV18 and J is TRBJ2-2; D remains ambiguous. The germline gives CDR1 KGHSH, CDR2 LQKENI. The CDR3 is 13 amino acids. Trimming left V 5 bases short and J 5 bases short, with 9 bases between. In DNA form, the CDR3 reads TGTGCCAGCTCATACATTCGGACCGGGGAGCTGTTTTTT. Its protein product is CASSYIRTGELFF.

J is TRBJ1-1 and V is TRBV6-9; D is perhaps TRBD1 (5 bases). The CDR3 is 13 residues long. Germline V gene sequence: CDR1 MNHGY, CDR2 SVAAGI. V was trimmed by 3 bases and J by 8 bases, leaving 13 bases between them. The CDR3 DNA follows: TGTGCCAGCAGTTACTCGACCAGGGCCGAAGCTTTCTTT. Translating it yields CASSYSTRAEAFF.

The J gene is TRBJ2-7, the V gene TRBV30, with 10 bases fitting TRBD2. Germline V gene data show CDR1 as GTSNPN and CDR2 as SVGIG (reference sequence). V shed 2 bases, J shed 6 bases, and the junction held 4 bases outside the gene matches. This CDR3 spans 13 amino acids. Written as DNA, the CDR3 is TGTGCCTGGAGTCCAAGGACTAGCGGCGAGCAGTACTTC. The encoded protein is CAWSPRTSGEQYF.

V gene TRBV5-1 combines with J gene TRBJ1-2; unclear D gene. The V end was cut by 4 bases, the J end by 8 bases, with 18 bases between. This CDR3 has 14 amino acids. The germline gives CDR1 SGHRS, CDR2 YFSETQ. The CDR3 here is CASSLGEISRGYTF. CDR3 DNA: TGCGCCAGCAGCCTTGGTGAGATATCGCGCGGCTACACCTTC.

The chain uses TRBV30 and TRBJ2-1; 7 bases align to TRBD2. CDR3 size: 14 residues. V gave up 4 bases and J gave up 5 bases; unmatched junction bases: 8. The V gene's germline CDR1 is GTSNPN and CDR2 SVGIG (reference sequence). Here the CDR3 DNA reads TGTGCCTGGATGCTGGCGGGAGTGGACAATGAGCAGTTCTTC. Translation gives CAWMLAGVDNEQFF.

As for this clone: The junction shows a germline mismatch at one end, possibly a read error. The CDR3 loop is CASSEFTGIPYGYIF. CDR3 nucleotide sequence: TGCGCCAGCAGTGAGTTTACAGGGATCCCATATGGCTACATCTTC. The gene calls are TRBV10-1 and TRBJ1-2, with D perhaps TRBD1 (6 bases). This CDR3 region has 15 residues. CDR1 and CDR2 (germline): WNHNN, SYGVQD (reference sequence).

V and J are TRBV2 and TRBJ2-3; TRBD1 aligns across 9 bases. J lost 3 bases, V lost 0 bases, and 22 bases had no gene match. Germline CDR1 reads SNHLY; CDR2 reads FYNNEI. CDR3 length equals 22 residues. The CDR3 DNA follows: TGTGCCAGCAGTGAAGCGCTCCCCCCCCTATCTGGGACAGGGCCTGAGACAGATACGCAGTATTTT. As protein: CASSEALPPLSGTGPETDTQYF.

The chain links TRBV27 to TRBJ1-2; possibly TRBD1 for D (6 bases). Germline V CDR1 and CDR2: MNHEY, SMNVEV (reference sequence). The CDR3 is 14 residues long. Between the trimmed V and J ends, which lost 5 bases and 4 bases, there was a span of 14 bases. CDR3 sequence reads: CASSNLGQTYGYTF. CDR3 DNA sequence: TGTGCCAGCAGTAATCTCGGACAGACCTATGGCTACACCTTC.

The rearrangement joins TRBV5-4 to TRBJ2-3; TRBD1 might be the D (5 bases). Trimming took off 2 bases at V and 0 bases at J, with 7 bases between the two ends. The CDR3 contains 14 residues. Germline CDR1 and CDR2: SGHNT and YYREEE (reference sequence). CDR3 DNA: TGTGCCAGCAGCTTTCAGGGAAGCACAGATACGCAGTATTTT. Protein sequence: CASSFQGSTDTQYF. Combining the CDR3 with reference TRBV5-4 and TRBJ2-3 gives the whole variable domain ETGVTQSPTHLIKTRGQQVTLRCSSQSGHNTVSWYQQALGQGPQFIFQYYREEENGRGNFPPRFSGLQFPNYSSELNVNALELDDSALYLCASSFQGSTDTQYFGPGTRLTVL.

The J gene is TRBJ2-2, the V gene TRBV18; TRBD1 is a possible D gene (5 bases). V dropped 3 bases and J dropped 5 bases, with 7 bases sitting between them. Germline CDR1 KGHSH, CDR2 LQKENI. This CDR3 spans 13 amino acids. The CDR3 loop reads CASSPKGTGELFF. The CDR3 bases are TGTGCCAGCTCACCGAAGGGGACCGGGGAGCTGTTTTTT.

J is TRBJ1-2 and V is TRBV12-5, with 7 bases lining up with TRBD1. The V gene end was trimmed by 5 bases and the J gene end by 4 bases; junction bases not matched to a gene: 10. The CDR3 contains 15 residues. Germline loops: CDR1 LGHNT, CDR2 FRNRAP. The CDR3 sequence is CASGTTRGSVYGYTF. As DNA, the CDR3 is TGTGCTAGTGGTACAACCAGGGGGTCTGTCTATGGCTACACCTTC.

This clone is a singleton in its sample. This chain joins TRBV7-2 and TRBJ2-1, with D hard to call. Trimming removed 0 bases at V and 8 bases at J, with 20 bases between. Germline values: CDR1 SGHTA, CDR2 FQGNSA. The CDR3 has 17 residues. The CDR3 DNA reads TGTGCCAGCAGCTTAGCAGCGACGTCAAGAAGCGTGGATGAGCAGTTCTTC. Amino acid sequence: CASSLAATSRSVDEQFF.

The chain is built from TRBV2 and TRBJ1-5; D gene unclear. Trimming pared 4 bases from V and 0 bases from J, leaving 7 bases between. The CDR3 spans 14 residues. The germline gives CDR1 SNHLY, CDR2 FYNNEI. CDR3: CASSGQRSNQPQHF. CDR3 bases: TGTGCCAGCAGTGGGCAGCGTAGCAATCAGCCCCAGCATTTT.